A selection of T cell receptor beta chains follows, all from one sample in a study of blood T cell repertoires in COVID-19. TCRdb keeps only in-frame clones here, not all; method: immunoSEQ multiplex PCR. Of about 35,000 clones in the sample, 85% to 90% were seen once. Sequenced sample: peripheral blood. Receptors were obtained from a man aged 80 or over with active COVID-19. The CDR3 runs from the conserved cysteine through the conserved F or W. D genes are given only for firm matches. Some rows have no size entry. The others give once, few or many, or a class for an expanded clone.

size: few
J: TRBJ2-7
D: TRBD2
V: TRBV10-1
CDR3: CASSENGREQYF
DNA: TGCGCCAGCAGTGAGAACGGGAGGGAGCAGTACTTC

size: -
J: TRBJ1-2
D: -
V: TRBV6-5
CDR3: CASFRGGGYGYTF
DNA: TGTGCCAGCTTCAGGGGCGGAGGCTATGGCTACACCTTC

size: hyperexpanded
J: TRBJ1-2
D: -
V: TRBV24-1
CDR3: CATAYGQNYGYTF
DNA: TGTGCCACCGCGTACGGACAGAACTATGGCTACACCTTC

size: -
J: TRBJ2-7
D: TRBD1
V: TRBV5-1
CDR3: CASSRTGSYEQYF
DNA: TGCGCCAGCAGCAGGACAGGCTCCTACGAGCAGTACTTC

size: -
J: TRBJ1-5
D: -
V: TRBV7-9
CDR3: CASSRGVGNQPQHF
DNA: TGTGCCAGCAGCCGGGGGGTGGGAAATCAGCCCCAGCATTTT

size: -
J: TRBJ2-7
D: TRBD2
V: TRBV27
CDR3: CASSPLAGGRLYEQYF
DNA: TGTGCCAGCAGTCCGCTAGCGGGAGGGCGACTCTACGAGCAGTACTTC

size: -
J: TRBJ2-5
D: TRBD2
V: TRBV5-1
CDR3: CASSLRSVAGGLKETQYF
DNA: TGCGCCAGCAGCTTAAGGAGTGTCGCGGGAGGTCTCAAAGAGACCCAGTACTTC

size: -
J: TRBJ1-2
D: -
V: TRBV27
CDR3: CASSLSPPGQASVAYTF
DNA: TGTGCCAGCAGTTTATCGCCCCCAGGACAAGCCTCAGTGGCCTACACCTTC

size: -
J: TRBJ2-6
D: TRBD1
V: TRBV6-5
CDR3: CASRPQGTGANVLTF
DNA: TGTGCCAGCAGACCACAGGGGACCGGGGCCAACGTCCTGACTTTC

size: -
J: TRBJ2-2
D: -
V: TRBV7-9
CDR3: CASSLAGGTPGELFF
DNA: TGTGCCAGCAGCTTAGCGGGAGGTACCCCCGGGGAGCTGTTTTTT

size: -
J: TRBJ1-1
D: -
V: TRBV3-1/TRBV3-2
CDR3: CASSNTRGIDTEAFF
DNA: TGTGCCAGCAGTAATACCAGGGGTATCGACACTGAAGCTTTCTTT

size: large
J: TRBJ1-2
D: -
V: TRBV27
CDR3: CASSLEGTPNFRGYGYTF
DNA: TGTGCCAGCAGTTTAGAAGGGACTCCCAATTTCAGAGGATATGGCTACACCTTC

size: few
J: TRBJ1-4
D: -
V: TRBV4-1
CDR3: CASSPYGSNEKLFF
DNA: TGCGCCAGCAGCCCGTACGGTTCTAATGAAAAACTGTTTTTT

size: -
J: TRBJ1-4
D: TRBD1
V: TRBV5-1
CDR3: CASSLDGQGAGEKLFF
DNA: TGCGCCAGCAGCCTCGATGGACAGGGGGCAGGAGAAAAACTGTTTTTT

size: -
J: TRBJ2-1
D: TRBD2
V: TRBV9
CDR3: CASSVDWAGASGRLEQFF
DNA: TGTGCCAGCAGCGTAGATTGGGCGGGGGCTAGCGGGAGACTTGAGCAGTTCTTC

size: -
J: TRBJ2-7
D: TRBD2
V: TRBV28
CDR3: CASSSPAGVSPSHSYEQYF
DNA: TGTGCCAGCAGTTCTCCGGCGGGGGTTTCCCCCTCTCATTCCTACGAGCAGTACTTC

size: -
J: TRBJ2-5
D: -
V: TRBV14
CDR3: CASSPRYGETQYF
DNA: TGTGCCAGCAGCCCTCGCTACGGAGAGACCCAGTACTTC

size: -
J: TRBJ1-6
D: TRBD1
V: TRBV7-2
CDR3: CASSSRQGVDSPLHF
DNA: TGTGCCAGCAGTTCCCGACAGGGAGTAGATTCACCCCTCCACTTT

size: -
J: TRBJ2-1
D: -
V: TRBV3-1/TRBV3-2
CDR3: CASSPASRGQFF
DNA: TGTGCCAGCAGCCCCGCGTCAAGGGGGCAGTTCTTC

size: few
J: TRBJ2-2
D: TRBD2
V: TRBV7-6
CDR3: CASSPTGLAPTGELFF
DNA: TGTGCCAGCAGCCCTACGGGACTAGCGCCTACCGGGGAGCTGTTTTTT

size: once
J: TRBJ1-5
D: TRBD1
V: TRBV27
CDR3: CASSSRDRPSSNQPQHF
DNA: TGTGCCAGCAGTTCGAGGGACAGACCCTCTAGCAATCAGCCCCAGCATTTT

size: once
J: TRBJ2-2
D: TRBD1
V: TRBV10-3
CDR3: CAIGRQGSSGELFF
DNA: TGTGCCATCGGGAGACAGGGTAGTTCCGGGGAGCTGTTTTTT

size: -
J: TRBJ1-5
D: -
V: TRBV28
CDR3: CASSFDRLNEKDSNQPQHF
DNA: TGTGCCAGCAGTTTTGACAGGTTGAACGAGAAGGATAGCAATCAGCCCCAGCATTTT

size: -
J: TRBJ2-2
D: -
V: TRBV24-1
CDR3: CATSGRANTGELFF
DNA: TGTGCCACCAGTGGGAGGGCGAACACCGGGGAGCTGTTTTTT

size: -
J: TRBJ2-2
D: -
V: TRBV3-1/TRBV3-2
CDR3: CASSQADTPTVNTGELFF
DNA: TGTGCCAGCAGCCAGGCAGACACCCCTACGGTCAACACCGGGGAGCTGTTTTTT

size: -
J: TRBJ2-1
D: -
V: TRBV6-2/TRBV6-3
CDR3: CASSYRDTGYNEQFF
DNA: TGTGCCAGCAGTTACCGGGACACCGGGTACAATGAGCAGTTCTTC

size: -
J: TRBJ2-4
D: -
V: TRBV7-9
CDR3: CASSGRSLGNIQYF
DNA: TGTGCCAGCAGCGGCCGGAGCTTAGGCAACATTCAGTACTTC

size: once
J: TRBJ2-7
D: TRBD1
V: TRBV3-1/TRBV3-2
CDR3: CASKDSGTGYEQYF
DNA: TGTGCCAGCAAGGACTCCGGGACAGGCTACGAGCAGTACTTC

size: -
J: TRBJ1-2
D: -
V: TRBV5-4
CDR3: CASSLASGYTF
DNA: TGTGCCAGCAGCTTGGCTAGTGGGTACACCTTC

size: -
J: TRBJ2-7
D: TRBD2
V: TRBV19
CDR3: CASSIAGGSHEQYF
DNA: TGTGCCAGTAGTATAGCTGGCGGGAGCCACGAGCAGTACTTC

size: -
J: TRBJ2-5
D: TRBD2
V: TRBV11-3
CDR3: CASSLGASGSQETQYF
DNA: TGTGCCAGCAGCTTAGGGGCTAGCGGGAGCCAAGAGACCCAGTACTTC

size: once
J: TRBJ2-2
D: TRBD1
V: TRBV3-1/TRBV3-2
CDR3: CASSHTGTANTGELFF
DNA: TGTGCCAGCAGCCATACCGGGACAGCGAACACCGGGGAGCTGTTTTTT

size: -
J: TRBJ1-4
D: -
V: TRBV5-5
CDR3: CASSRSEKLFF
DNA: TGTGCCAGCAGCCGGTCAGAAAAACTGTTTTTT

size: -
J: TRBJ1-5
D: -
V: TRBV27
CDR3: CASSLFSRDLKAGNQPQHF
DNA: TGTGCCAGCAGTTTATTCTCCCGGGACTTGAAGGCCGGCAATCAGCCCCAGCATTTT

size: -
J: TRBJ1-5
D: -
V: TRBV20-1
CDR3: CSASRGWGQPQHF
DNA: TGCAGTGCTAGTCGGGGTTGGGGTCAGCCCCAGCATTTT